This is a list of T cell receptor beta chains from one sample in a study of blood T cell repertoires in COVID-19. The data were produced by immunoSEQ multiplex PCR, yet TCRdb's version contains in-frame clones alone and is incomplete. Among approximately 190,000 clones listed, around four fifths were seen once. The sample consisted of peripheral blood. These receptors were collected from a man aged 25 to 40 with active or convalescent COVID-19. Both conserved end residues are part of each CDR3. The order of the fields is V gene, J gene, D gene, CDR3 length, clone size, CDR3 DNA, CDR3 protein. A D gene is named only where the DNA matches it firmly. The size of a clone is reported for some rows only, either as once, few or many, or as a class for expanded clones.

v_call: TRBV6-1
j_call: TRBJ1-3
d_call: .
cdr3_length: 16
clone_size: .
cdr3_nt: TGTGCCAGCAGTGTGCGGACAGATCGCTCTGGAAACACCATATATTTT
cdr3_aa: CASSVRTDRSGNTIYF

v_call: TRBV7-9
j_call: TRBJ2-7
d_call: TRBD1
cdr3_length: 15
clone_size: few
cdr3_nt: TGTGCCAGCAGCTTAGAAAGACAGGGGAGGAACGAGCAGTACTTC
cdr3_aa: CASSLERQGRNEQYF

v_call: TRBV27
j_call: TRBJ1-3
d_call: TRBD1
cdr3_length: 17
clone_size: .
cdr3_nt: TGTGCCAGCAGTCGCCGGATCCCGGACAGGGGTGGAAACACCATATATTTT
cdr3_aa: CASSRRIPDRGGNTIYF

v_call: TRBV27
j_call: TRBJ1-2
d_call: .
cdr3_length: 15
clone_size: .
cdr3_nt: TGTGCCAGCAGTTTGAAGGAAGGAGCGCTTGGCGGCTACACCTTC
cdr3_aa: CASSLKEGALGGYTF

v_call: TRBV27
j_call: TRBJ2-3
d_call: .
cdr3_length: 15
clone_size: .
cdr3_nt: TGTGCCAGCAGTTTCTTTGCGGGCGGGGCGAATACGCAGTATTTT
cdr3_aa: CASSFFAGGANTQYF

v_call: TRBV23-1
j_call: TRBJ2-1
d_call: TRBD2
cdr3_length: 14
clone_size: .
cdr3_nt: TGCGCCATCCATGCGGGAGCGTGCTACAATGAGCAGTTCTTC
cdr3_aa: CAIHAGACYNEQFF

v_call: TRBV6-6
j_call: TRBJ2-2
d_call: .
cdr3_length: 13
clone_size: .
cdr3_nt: TGTGCCAGCAGTTACGGACTGACCGGGGAGCTGTTTTTT
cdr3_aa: CASSYGLTGELFF

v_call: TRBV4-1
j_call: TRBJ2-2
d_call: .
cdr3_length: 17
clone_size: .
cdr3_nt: TGCGCCAGCAGCCAAGGTTCCGGGACAAGGAACACCGGGGAGCTGTTTTTT
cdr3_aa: CASSQGSGTRNTGELFF

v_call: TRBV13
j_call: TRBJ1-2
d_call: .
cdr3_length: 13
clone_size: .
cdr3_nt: TGTGCCAGCAGCTTGAGACAGGATCCTGGCTACACCTTC
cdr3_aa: CASSLRQDPGYTF

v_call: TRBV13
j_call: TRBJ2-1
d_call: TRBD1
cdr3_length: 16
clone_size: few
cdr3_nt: TGTGCCAGCAGCTTATATGGGACAGGGGGGATGGATGAGCAGTTCTTC
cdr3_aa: CASSLYGTGGMDEQFF

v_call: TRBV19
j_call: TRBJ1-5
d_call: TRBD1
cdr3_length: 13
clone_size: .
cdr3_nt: TGTGCCAGCAGACAGGGGAGTCGTCAGCCCCAGCATTTT
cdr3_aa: CASRQGSRQPQHF